The text below deals with one T cell receptor beta chain. What it binds is not known. The sample belongs to a study of cytomegalovirus exposure and HLA in healthy donors. Across the whole study: T cells numbering around 180 million yielded fewer than 140 million unique TCR beta sequences in an earlier analysis.

The PCR had 60 Vbeta and 13 Jbeta primers. Assay used: immunoSEQ multiplex PCR; TCRdb lists only in-frame clones, some missing. The sample holds 100,000 to 150,000 clones; roughly 78% are singletons and the top ten take 8.9%. Findings and caveats of the study: The classifier reportedly diagnosed cytomegalovirus status with high specificity and sensitivity. It was confirmed in vitro that a few of the CMV-associated chains were specific for CMV antigens. The availability of immune exposure information extended only to CMV serostatus.

The sequence derives from a man in his thirties or forties in good health and CMV-seropositive. Material: PBMCs.

The CDR3 region is CASSYSGVSTDTQYF. The CDR3 DNA sequence: TGTGCCAGCAGTTATTCGGGGGTTAGCACAGATACGCAGTATTTT. This sequence joins TRBV6-5 and TRBJ2-3, with D possibly being TRBD2 (6 bases). The CDR3 extends over 15 amino acids. V dropped 3 bases and J dropped 0 bases, with 10 bases sitting between them. Germline V gene sequence: CDR1 MNHEY, CDR2 SVGAGI.